The 18 T cell receptor beta chains below come from one sample, sequenced in a study of blood T cell repertoires in COVID-19. Generated by immunoSEQ multiplex PCR, the TCRdb table keeps only in-frame clones and is missing some. In the table there are 200,000 to 250,000 clones, around nine tenths of which are singletons. The sample was PBMCs or T cells enriched from blood (not recorded which). The receptor source for this set is a young man who had recovered from COVID-19.

This chain joins TRBV5-1 and TRBJ2-5; 9 nucleotides agree with TRBD2. Germline CDR1 and CDR2: SGHRS and YFSETQ. J lost 5 bases, V lost 4 bases, and 9 bases had no gene match. The CDR3 contains 15 residues. The DNA for the CDR3 is TGCGCCAGCAGCCCCGGGCGGGGGGGCCCGGAGACCCAGTACTTC. This encodes CASSPGRGGPETQYF.

The chain recombines TRBV4-1 with TRBJ1-1; D remains unclear. Per the germline V gene, CDR1 is MGHRA and CDR2 is YSYEKL. CDR3 size: 15 residues. The V end was cut by 0 bases, the J end by 1 base, with 9 bases between. The CDR3 loop is CASSQDTRPNTEAFF. The CDR3 DNA is TGCGCCAGCAGCCAAGATACCAGGCCGAACACTGAAGCTTTCTTT.

The chain employs TRBV28 and TRBJ1-5; 9 nucleotides align to TRBD1. CDR3 length equals 16 residues. CDR1 and CDR2 (germline): MDHEN, SYDVKM. The V and J ends lost 7 bases and 1 base, in that order; junction bases with no gene match: 8. In DNA, the CDR3 is TGTGCCAGCATCTCTCCGGGACAGGGAAGCAATCAGCCCCAGCATTTT. Residues: CASISPGQGSNQPQHF. The full variable domain, with the rest looked up from reference TRBV28 and TRBJ1-5, is DVKVTQSSRYLVKRTGEKVFLECVQDMDHENMFWYRQDPGLGLRLIYFSYDVKMKEKGDIPEGYSVSREKKERFSLILESASTNQTSMYLCASISPGQGSNQPQHFGDGTRLSIL.

The gene calls are TRBV28 and TRBJ2-5; D ambiguous. Looked up from germline, CDR1 is MDHEN and CDR2 is SYDVKM. V lost 7 bases and J 2 bases, leaving 11 bases between the germline ends. The CDR3 has 13 amino acids. In DNA, the CDR3 is TGTGCCAGCAACCGGTATCTGCAAGAGACCCAGTACTTC. The encoded protein is CASNRYLQETQYF.

The V call is TRBV5-1, the J call TRBJ2-2; D might be TRBD2 (6 bases). This CDR3 region has 17 residues. Trimming took 0 bases from V and 5 from J, leaving 17 bases between them. The V gene's germline CDR1 is SGHRS and CDR2 YFSETQ. The CDR3 bases are TGCGCCAGCAGCTTGGATCCGGGATGGGGAGGAACCGGGGAGCTGTTTTTT. Its protein is CASSLDPGWGGTGELFF.

With respect to this clone: This sample includes further DNA sequences coding for the same CDR3. The chain is built from TRBV20-1 and TRBJ1-2; D is perhaps TRBD1 (5 bases). CDR1 and CDR2 from the germline V gene are DFQATT and SNEGSKA (reference sequence). The V end was cut by 3 bases, the J end by 4 bases, with 6 bases between. This CDR3 comprises 11 residues. In DNA form, the CDR3 reads TGCAGTGCTAGGGACACCTATGGCTACACCTTC. Its translation is CSARDTYGYTF.

The chain couples TRBV19 to TRBJ1-1; 8 bases fit TRBD1. CDR1 and CDR2 from the germline V gene are LNHDA and SQIVND (reference sequence). The length of the CDR3 is 14 residues. V shed 2 bases and J 6 bases; nucleotides not matched to a gene: 5. CDR3 sequence reads: CASSIYRGSAEAFF. CDR3 nucleotides: TGTGCCAGTAGTATATACAGGGGGAGCGCTGAAGCTTTCTTT. Based on the CDR3 plus reference TRBV19 and TRBJ1-1, the full variable domain is DGGITQSPKYLFRKEGQNVTLSCEQNLNHDAMYWYRQDPGQGLRLIYYSQIVNDFQKGDIAEGYSVSREKKESFPLTVTSAQKNPTAFYLCASSIYRGSAEAFFGQGTRLTVV.

The rearrangement links TRBV7-3 to TRBJ2-2; D gene ambiguous. The V end was cut by 5 bases, the J end by 1 base, with 8 bases between. CDR1 is SGHTA and CDR2 is FQGTGA in the germline V gene. The CDR3 loop spans 14 amino acids. The chain's CDR3 is CASSEAVNTGELFF. The CDR3 region has the DNA TGTGCCAGCAGCGAGGCCGTGAACACCGGGGAGCTGTTTTTT.

This chain joins TRBV5-8 and TRBJ2-7; TRBD1 matches at 8 bases. The germline V gene has CDR1 SGHTS and CDR2 YDEGEE. The CDR3 length is 15 residues. The V gene end was trimmed by 6 bases and the J gene end by 3 bases; junction bases not matched to a gene: 11. CDR3 sequence (DNA): TGTGCCAGCAACATATTGCAGGGGGCGATCTACGAGCAGTACTTC. Translation: CASNILQGAIYEQYF. Full variable domain (remainder filled in from reference TRBV5-8 and TRBJ2-7): EAGVTQSPTHLIKTRGQQATLRCSPISGHTSVYWYQQALGLGLQFLLWYDEGEERNRGNFPPRFSGRQFPNYSSELNVNALELEDSALYLCASNILQGAIYEQYFGPGTRLTVT.

V is TRBV2 and J is TRBJ2-7; weak D call: TRBD2 (6 bases). This CDR3 spans 13 amino acids. Trimming removed 6 bases at V and 4 bases at J, with 13 bases between. CDR1 and CDR2 (germline): SNHLY, FYNNEI. The CDR3 protein is CASSLGGPYEQYF. The CDR3 coding sequence is TGTGCCAGCAGCTTGGGGGGACCGTACGAGCAGTACTTC.

The chain links TRBV4-3 to TRBJ1-2; the match to TRBD1 covers 8 bases. CDR3 length: 15 residues. V was pared by 4 bases and J by 1 base, with 5 bases of the junction left unmatched. CDR1 and CDR2 (germline): LGHNA, YSLEER. This chain's CDR3 is CASSPGDRLNYGYTF. CDR3 DNA sequence: TGCGCCAGCAGCCCTGGGGACAGGCTTAACTATGGCTACACCTTC.

The chain uses TRBV3-1 (or the pseudogene TRBV3-2) and TRBJ1-1, with D unresolved. CDR3 length equals 13 residues. Germline-derived CDR1 and CDR2 are LGHDT and YNNKEL (reference sequence). V was cut by 1 base and J by 6 bases, with 9 bases left in between. The DNA of the CDR3 is TGTGCCAGCAGCCAAGTCGGAGCTGCTGAAGCTTTCTTT. Translated: CASSQVGAAEAFF.

The rearrangement uses TRBV11-2 and TRBJ1-2; 7 nucleotides align to TRBD1. The CDR3 spans 14 residues. With 1 base clipped from V and 4 bases from J, the junction kept 3 bases outside the gene matches. The germline gives CDR1 SGHAT, CDR2 FQNNGV. The CDR3 protein is CASSLGDSVYGYTF. The DNA for the CDR3 is TGTGCCAGCAGCTTAGGGGACAGCGTCTATGGCTACACCTTC.

The chain employs TRBV28 and TRBJ1-2; 7 nucleotides match TRBD1. In germline, CDR1 is MDHEN, CDR2 SYDVKM. This CDR3 is 14 amino acids long. V was pared by 10 bases and J by 3 bases, with 11 bases of the junction left unmatched. The CDR3 coding sequence is TGTGCCACCGACACAGGGGAAGTAGACTATGGCTACACCTTC. Amino acids: CATDTGEVDYGYTF.

The chain employs TRBV7-9 and TRBJ2-1, with 7 bases fitting TRBD2. J gave up 0 bases and V 6 bases, and 11 bases lay outside the gene matches. The CDR3 is made up of 17 amino acids. Germline loops: CDR1 SEHNR, CDR2 FQNEAQ (reference sequence). CDR3 coding DNA: TGTGCCAGCAGTTTTCACCCGCGGGAGAGCTCCTACAATGAGCAGTTCTTC. This sequence encodes CASSFHPRESSYNEQFF.

This chain uses TRBV5-4 with TRBJ2-1, with a tentative D call TRBD1 (6 bases). V lost 3 bases and J lost 9, with 16 bases in between. This CDR3 region has 14 residues. Germline CDR1 SGHNT, CDR2 YYREEE (reference sequence). DNA of the CDR3: TGTGCCAGCAGCTCTGGACAGACCATCCCTGAGCAGTTCTTC. This gives the protein CASSSGQTIPEQFF.

This chain connects TRBV14 to TRBJ2-5; D might be TRBD1 (5 bases). V lost 9 bases to trimming and J lost 4 bases, with 15 bases between them. The CDR3 has 13 amino acids. Germline V gene sequence: CDR1 SGHDN, CDR2 FVKESK. CDR3 sequence (DNA): TGTGCCAGTTCAAGGGGAATGGGAGAGACCCAGTACTTC. Translation gives CASSRGMGETQYF.

This clone was counted a few times. Written as DNA, the CDR3 is TGTGCCAGCAGTTACTCGGGCGGGGGCACAGATACGCAGTATTTT. The encoded protein is CASSYSGGGTDTQYF. V gene TRBV6-2 or TRBV6-3 combines with J gene TRBJ2-3; D may be TRBD2 (6 bases). Trimming removed 0 bases from V and 1 base from J, with 8 bases in between. This CDR3 is built from 15 residues. Germline assignment: CDR1 MNHEY and CDR2 SVGEGT.